What follows describes a single T cell receptor (beta chain). The sample comes from a study of cytomegalovirus exposure and HLA in healthy donors. The PCR made use of 60 Vbeta and 13 Jbeta primers. TCRdb's table, derived via immunoSEQ multiplex PCR, lists solely in-frame clones and lacks some. This sample has about 160,000 clones; approximately 80% occur once, and the top ten carry around 6.6%. The CDR3 is made up of 16 amino acids. CDR1 and CDR2 (germline): SGHDN, FVKESK. J lost 4 bases, V lost 3 bases, and 9 bases had no gene match. This chain links TRBV14 with TRBJ1-2, with 9 bases that match TRBD1. Material: PBMCs. The source is a male donor in good health and CMV-seropositive. CDR3 in DNA: TGTGCCAGCAGCCACTACACAGGGGGCGGATTCTATGGCTACACCTTC. It is translated as CASSHYTGGGFYGYTF.